The TCR beta chain described here comes from a study of T cell responses to AZD1222 COVID-19 vaccine. Concerning this clone itself: Its antigen is undetermined.

The protocol was immunoSEQ multiplex PCR, while the TCRdb copy is restricted to in-frame clones and leaves out a portion. The table lists 120,000 or so clones, about 90% of them singletons. V shed 2 bases and J 2 bases; nucleotides not matched to a gene: 2. This CDR3 comprises 14 residues. The germline V gene has CDR1 KGHDR and CDR2 SFDVKD. Points from the study as a whole: Spike-specific TCR breadth and depth both grew after two AZD1222 doses.

The V call is TRBV24-1, the J call TRBJ2-7; 7 positions agree with TRBD1. Sequences were derived from peripheral blood, sampled on day 0 of AZD1222 vaccination. The receptor was derived from an adult in good health. DNA for the CDR3: TGTGCCACCAGTGATTCGGGACAGCCCTACGAGCAGTACTTC. Protein sequence: CATSDSGQPYEQYF.